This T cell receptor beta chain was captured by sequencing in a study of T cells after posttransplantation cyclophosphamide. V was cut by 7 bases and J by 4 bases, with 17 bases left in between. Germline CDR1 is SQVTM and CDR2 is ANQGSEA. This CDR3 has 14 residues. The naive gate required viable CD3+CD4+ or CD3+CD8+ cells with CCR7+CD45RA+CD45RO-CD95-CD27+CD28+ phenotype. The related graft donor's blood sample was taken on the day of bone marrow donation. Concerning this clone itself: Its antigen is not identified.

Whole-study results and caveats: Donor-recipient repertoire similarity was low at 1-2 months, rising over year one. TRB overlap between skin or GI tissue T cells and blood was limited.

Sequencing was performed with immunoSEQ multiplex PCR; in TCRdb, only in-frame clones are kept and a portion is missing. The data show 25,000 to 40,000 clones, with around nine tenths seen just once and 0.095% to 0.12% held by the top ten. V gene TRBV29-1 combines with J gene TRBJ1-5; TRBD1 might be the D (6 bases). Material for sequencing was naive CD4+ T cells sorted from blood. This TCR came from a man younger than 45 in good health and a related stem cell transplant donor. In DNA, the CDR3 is TGCAGCGCAGGGGATGGGGTTCGGAATCAGCCCCAGCATTTT. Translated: CSAGDGVRNQPQHF.